What follows are 15 T cell receptor beta chains derived from one specimen sequenced in a study of T cell repertoires in cytomegalovirus infection. TCRdb re-analysed the reads in MiXCR, keeping a single row per CDR3 protein. The sample includes roughly 200,000 distinct CDR3 sequences, 15% to 20% of them seen just once. Specimen: CD8+ T cells from PBMCs. The receptors shown here come from a human donor in good health (CMV status not recorded). Some clones in this sample may be carry-over from other donors' samples.

This clonotype has only a few counts. The CDR3 coding sequence is TGCAGTGCTAGAGGGACCGGGGCGCGGACCCAGTACTTC. Translating it yields CSARGTGARTQYF. This sequence joins TRBV20-1 and TRBJ2-5, with D perhaps given as TRBD1 or TRBD2 (5 bases each). The CDR3 runs 13 residues. The V end was cut by 1 base, the J end by 7 bases, with 13 bases between. Germline CDR1 reads DFQATT; CDR2 reads SNEGSKA (reference sequence).

The chain joins TRBV28 to TRBJ1-5; the D is unclear. V lost 3 bases to trimming and J lost 0 bases, with 12 bases between them. CDR1 is MDHEN and CDR2 is SYDVKM in the germline V gene. The CDR3 is 16 residues long. The CDR3 here is CASSFVLDYSNQPQHF. The CDR3 bases are TGTGCCAGCAGTTTTGTTTTGGATTATAGCAATCAGCCCCAGCATTTT. Supplemented by reference TRBV28 and TRBJ1-5, the full variable domain reads DVKVTQSSRYLVKRTGEKVFLECVQDMDHENMFWYRQDPGLGLRLIYFSYDVKMKEKGDIPEGYSVSREKKERFSLILESASTNQTSMYLCASSFVLDYSNQPQHFGDGTRLSIL.

This clonotype was picked up a small number of times. The chain has TRBV4-1 and TRBJ1-6; no clear D. V lost 4 bases to trimming and J lost 8 bases, with 12 bases between them. This CDR3 region has 14 residues. Germline V gene data show CDR1 as MGHRA and CDR2 as YSYEKL. The CDR3 is CASSPPIRDSPLHF. The CDR3 DNA follows: TGCGCCAGCAGCCCTCCTATTCGGGATTCACCCCTCCACTTT.

The chain employs TRBV7-9 and TRBJ2-7, with D possibly being TRBD1 (6 bases). V lost 6 bases and J 3 bases, leaving 12 bases between the germline ends. Per the germline V gene, CDR1 is SEHNR and CDR2 is FQNEAQ (reference sequence). This CDR3 has 13 residues. This chain's CDR3 is CASRTDSYYEQYF. CDR3 nucleotide sequence: TGTGCCAGCAGAACGGACAGCTACTACGAGCAGTACTTC.

The chain carries TRBV11-3 and TRBJ2-1; 13 bases fit TRBD2. The CDR3 loop spans 18 amino acids. Germline V gene data show CDR1 as SGHNT and CDR2 as YENEEA. Losses at the gene ends were 5 bases for V and 3 bases for J; bases not matched to a gene: 10. DNA of the CDR3: TGTGCCAGCAGCCAGGGACTAGCGGGAACGGCAGGCTACAATGAGCAGTTCTTC. Protein product: CASSQGLAGTAGYNEQFF. The complete variable domain, with remaining parts taken from reference TRBV11-3 and TRBJ2-1, reads EAGVVQSPRYKIIEKKQPVAFWCNPISGHNTLYWYLQNLGQGPELLIRYENEEAVDDSQLPKDRFSAERLKGVDSTLKIQPAELGDSAVYLCASSQGLAGTAGYNEQFFGPGTRLTVL.

This clonotype was recorded at least ten times. The J gene is TRBJ1-5, the V gene TRBV7-2, with 7 bases that match TRBD1. The germline V gene encodes CDR1 SGHTA and CDR2 FQGNSA. With V trimmed by 5 bases and J by 0 bases, 13 bases remained unmatched. The length of the CDR3 is 18 residues. In nucleotides, the CDR3 is TGTGCCAGCAGCGAACAGGGGCCCCTCCATTATAGCAATCAGCCCCAGCATTTT. It yields the protein CASSEQGPLHYSNQPQHF.

This rearrangement joins TRBV7-9 to TRBJ2-1, with D maybe TRBD2 (6 bases). Trimming shortened V by 3 bases and J by 10 bases, and 13 bases separated the two germline ends. This CDR3 has 13 residues. Germline CDR1 and CDR2: SEHNR and FQNEAQ (reference sequence). The CDR3 DNA sequence: TGTGCCAGCAGCTTGGAGGGTACTCAAGAGCAGTTCTTC. This sequence encodes CASSLEGTQEQFF.

This clonotype was detected many times. The V and J genes are TRBV7-2 and TRBJ1-5; D is unclear. Trimming stripped 1 base from V and 6 bases from J, with 10 bases between. This CDR3 has 14 residues. CDR1 and CDR2 (germline): SGHTA, FQGNSA. The CDR3 loop is CASSLGEFGQPQHF. CDR3 nucleotide sequence: TGTGCCAGCAGCTTAGGGGAGTTCGGTCAGCCCCAGCATTTT.

There are a few counts of this clonotype. CDR3 DNA sequence: TGTGCCAGCAGTGAATACCCAGCCGGGAAAGATAATTCACCCCTCCACTTT. Translation: CASSEYPAGKDNSPLHF. The J gene is TRBJ1-6, the V gene TRBV25-1; D is uncertain. The CDR3 length is 17 residues. The V and J ends lost 0 bases and 5 bases respectively, with 14 bases between them. Looked up from germline, CDR1 is MGHDK and CDR2 is SYGVNS.

This clonotype appeared a few times. The V gene is TRBV30, the J gene TRBJ2-7; D is possibly TRBD1 or TRBD2 (5 bases each). Germline loops: CDR1 GTSNPN, CDR2 SVGIG (reference sequence). The CDR3 runs 13 residues. V lost 0 bases, J lost 1 base, and 7 bases lay in between. CDR3 bases: TGTGCCTGGAGTGTGGGGGTGTCCTACGAGCAGTACTTC. Encoded protein: CAWSVGVSYEQYF.

In its sample, this clonotype was seen a few times. The gene calls are TRBV20-1 and TRBJ2-7; tentatively, D is TRBD2 (6 bases). The CDR3 spans 14 residues. CDR1 and CDR2 from the germline V gene are DFQATT and SNEGSKA (reference sequence). V shed 6 bases and J shed 1 base, with 16 bases lying between them. DNA for the CDR3: TGCAGTGCCCTGGGGACTGTTCCTTCCTACGAGCAGTACTTC. As protein: CSALGTVPSYEQYF.

The sample holds a few counts of this clonotype. This chain uses TRBV6-2 or TRBV6-3 with TRBJ1-1; TRBD1 might be the D (5 bases). CDR3 length equals 13 residues. V was clipped by 7 bases and J by 2 bases, with 11 bases between them. Per the germline V gene, CDR1 is MNHEY and CDR2 is SVGEGT. DNA of the CDR3: TGTGCCAGCACTTGGGACGTCAACACTGAAGCTTTCTTT. This codes for CASTWDVNTEAFF.

The CDR3 loop reads CAINDGPYEQYF. CDR3 bases: TGTGCCATCAACGACGGACCCTACGAGCAGTACTTC. This chain uses TRBV7-8 with TRBJ2-7, with unresolved D. The CDR3 consists of 12 residues. The germline gives CDR1 SGHVS, CDR2 FQNEAQ. Between the trimmed V and J ends, which lost 10 bases and 2 bases, there was a span of 12 bases.

The genes are TRBV11-1 and TRBJ2-1; 7 nucleotides agree with TRBD2. Germline V gene lookup returns CDR1 SGHAT and CDR2 FQDESV (reference sequence). The CDR3 sequence is 17 residues long. The V and J ends lost 2 bases and 6 bases, in that order; junction bases with no gene match: 13. CDR3 residues: CASSLIGEGLFGNEQFF. The CDR3 nucleotides read TGTGCCAGCAGCTTAATTGGGGAGGGGCTGTTCGGCAATGAGCAGTTCTTC.

There are many counts of this clonotype. This chain connects TRBV7-2 to TRBJ1-2; 9 nucleotides line up with TRBD1. CDR3 length: 14 amino acids. Germline V gene data show CDR1 as SGHTA and CDR2 as FQGNSA. J gave up 5 bases and V 5 bases, and 6 bases lay outside the gene matches. The CDR3: CASSASGTGYGYTF. The CDR3 DNA reads as TGTGCCAGCAGCGCCTCCGGGACAGGGTATGGCTACACCTTC.